This T cell receptor beta chain was obtained from a study of cytomegalovirus exposure and HLA in healthy donors. Study-wide findings and caveats: CMV serostatus was the sole immune exposure information available. The study put under 200 TCR beta chains on its list as cytomegalovirus-associated. Later, TCR association rates were found to vary by HLA locus, highest for DRB1 and lowest for HLA-C.

Trimming took off 2 bases at V and 4 bases at J, with 13 bases between the two ends. Germline values: CDR1 SGHDT, CDR2 YYEEEE. This CDR3 comprises 15 residues. When sampled, the donors appeared nominally healthy, though they likely had unrecorded immune exposures. This clone has only a few counts. The antigen is unknown. The PCR had 60 Vbeta and 13 Jbeta primers. The data were produced by immunoSEQ multiplex PCR, yet TCRdb's version contains in-frame clones alone and is incomplete. The data show around 120,000 clones, around 76% seen once. V gene TRBV5-6 combines with J gene TRBJ1-3, with unresolved D. The TCR originated in a man in his 60s in good health and CMV-seropositive. Sequencing used PBMCs. In DNA, the CDR3 is TGTGCCAGCAGCTTTGGTACTCGGTCGGGAAACACCATATATTTT. Its protein product is CASSFGTRSGNTIYF. Full variable domain (remainder filled in from reference TRBV5-6 and TRBJ1-3): DAGVTQSPTHLIKTRGQQVTLRCSPKSGHDTVSWYQQALGQGPQFIFQYYEEEERQRGNFPDRFSGHQFPNYSSELNVNALLLGDSALYLCASSFGTRSGNTIYFGEGSWLTVV.